The 5 T cell receptor beta chains below come from one sample, sequenced in a study of cytomegalovirus exposure and HLA in healthy donors. Primers: 60 Vbeta forward and 13 Jbeta reverse. The repertoire was sequenced with immunoSEQ multiplex PCR; TCRdb's copy has only in-frame clones and lacks some. Of 100,000 to 150,000 clones listed, 80% are singletons. Specimen: PBMCs. The receptors derive from a female donor in good health and CMV-seropositive.

Only a few counts were recorded for this clone. The rearrangement uses TRBV29-1 and TRBJ1-1; D gene unclear. The germline V and J ends were trimmed by 4 bases and 1 base, with 10 bases remaining between them. Germline CDR1 SQVTM, CDR2 ANQGSEA. The CDR3 is 13 residues long. The CDR3 sequence: CSVASQSNTEAFF. The CDR3 nucleotides are TGCAGCGTTGCCTCCCAGTCGAACACTGAAGCTTTCTTT.

Note on this clone: Additional DNA sequences in this sample encode the identical CDR3. This sequence joins TRBV27 and TRBJ1-1; no definite D call. Germline CDR1 is MNHEY and CDR2 is SMNVEV (reference sequence). This CDR3 spans 13 amino acids. The V end lost 2 bases, the J end lost 2 bases, and 6 bases lay between the germline ends. The CDR3 protein is CASSLRGNTEAFF. CDR3 coding DNA: TGTGCCAGCAGTTTAAGAGGAAACACTGAAGCTTTCTTT.

The CDR3 DNA is TGTGCCAGCGGCCTAACCGGGACTCTTGGAAACACCATATATTTT. This sequence encodes CASGLTGTLGNTIYF. The rearrangement links TRBV28 to TRBJ1-3; D possibly corresponds to TRBD1 (5 bases). Trimming cost V 8 bases and J 3 bases, with 17 bases left between them. The V gene's germline CDR1 is MDHEN and CDR2 SYDVKM. The CDR3 loop spans 15 amino acids.

This sequence joins TRBV7-2 and TRBJ1-2; TRBD1 matches 9 bases. The J segment lost 3 bases and the V segment lost 1 base, leaving 3 bases of the junction unmatched. The CDR3 consists of 15 residues. The germline V gene has CDR1 SGHTA and CDR2 FQGNSA. The CDR3 DNA sequence: TGTGCCAGCAGCTTAGAGGGACAGGGATACTATGGCTACACCTTC. The encoded protein is CASSLEGQGYYGYTF.

The chain carries TRBV6-5 and TRBJ1-5, with a possible D match to TRBD1 (6 bases). The CDR3 loop spans 14 amino acids. Trimming left V 6 bases short and J 6 bases short, with 15 bases between. Germline V gene sequence: CDR1 MNHEY, CDR2 SVGAGI. The chain's CDR3 is CASSSGGLSQPQHF. CDR3 nucleotides: TGTGCCAGCAGCTCGGGGGGGCTTAGTCAGCCCCAGCATTTT.